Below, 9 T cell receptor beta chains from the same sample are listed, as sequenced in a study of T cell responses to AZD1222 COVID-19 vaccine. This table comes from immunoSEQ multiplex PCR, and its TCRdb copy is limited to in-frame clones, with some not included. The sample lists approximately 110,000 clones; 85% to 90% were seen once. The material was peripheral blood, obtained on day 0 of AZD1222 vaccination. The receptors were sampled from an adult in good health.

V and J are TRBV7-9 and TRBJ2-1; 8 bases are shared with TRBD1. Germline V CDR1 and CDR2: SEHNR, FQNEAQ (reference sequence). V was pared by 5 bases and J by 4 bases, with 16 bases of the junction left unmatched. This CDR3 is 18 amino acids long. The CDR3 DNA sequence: TGTGCCAGCAGCCCCACTCCTCGCCGGACAGGGAGGTACAATGAGCAGTTCTTC. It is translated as CASSPTPRRTGRYNEQFF.

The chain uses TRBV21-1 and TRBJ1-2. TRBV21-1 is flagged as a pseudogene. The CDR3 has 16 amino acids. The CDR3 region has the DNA TGTGCCAGCAGCAAACTCCCGGGACGGCGAAACTATGGCTACACCTTC. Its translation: CASSKLPGRRNYGYTF.

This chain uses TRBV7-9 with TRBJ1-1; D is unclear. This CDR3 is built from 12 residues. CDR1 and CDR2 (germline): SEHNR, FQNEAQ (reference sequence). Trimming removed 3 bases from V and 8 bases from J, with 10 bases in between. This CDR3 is CASSLGGSEAFF. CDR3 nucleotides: TGTGCCAGCAGCTTGGGCGGAAGCGAAGCTTTCTTT. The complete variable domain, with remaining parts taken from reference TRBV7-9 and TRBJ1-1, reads DTGVSQNPRHKITKRGQNVTFRCDPISEHNRLYWYRQTLGQGPEFLTYFQNEAQLEKSRLLSDRFSAERPKGSFSTLEIQRTEQGDSAMYLCASSLGGSEAFFGQGTRLTVV.

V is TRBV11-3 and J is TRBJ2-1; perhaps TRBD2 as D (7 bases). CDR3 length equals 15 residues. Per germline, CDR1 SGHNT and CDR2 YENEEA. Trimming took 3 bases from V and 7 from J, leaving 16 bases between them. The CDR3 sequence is CASSLGGAQRNEQFF. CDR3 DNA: TGTGCCAGCAGCTTGGGGGGGGCGCAGAGGAATGAGCAGTTCTTC.

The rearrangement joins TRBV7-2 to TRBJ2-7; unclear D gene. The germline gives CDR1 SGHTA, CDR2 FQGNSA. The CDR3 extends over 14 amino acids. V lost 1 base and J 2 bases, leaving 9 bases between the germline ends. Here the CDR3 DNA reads TGTGCCAGCAGCTTAGTTCAGCGTGCCTACGAGCAGTACTTC. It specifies CASSLVQRAYEQYF.

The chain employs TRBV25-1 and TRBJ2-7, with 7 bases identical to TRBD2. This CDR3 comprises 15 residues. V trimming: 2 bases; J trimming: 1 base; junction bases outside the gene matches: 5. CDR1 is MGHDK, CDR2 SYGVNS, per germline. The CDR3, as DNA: TGTGCCAGCAGTGAACCGGGACTACCATCCTACGAGCAGTACTTC. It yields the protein CASSEPGLPSYEQYF.

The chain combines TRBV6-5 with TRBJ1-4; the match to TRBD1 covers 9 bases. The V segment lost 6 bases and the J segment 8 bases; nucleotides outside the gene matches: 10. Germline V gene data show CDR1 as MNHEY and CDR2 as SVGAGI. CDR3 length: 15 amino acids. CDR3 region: CASSASGTGSEKLFF. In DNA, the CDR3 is TGTGCCAGCAGCGCATCCGGGACAGGGTCGGAAAAACTGTTTTTT.

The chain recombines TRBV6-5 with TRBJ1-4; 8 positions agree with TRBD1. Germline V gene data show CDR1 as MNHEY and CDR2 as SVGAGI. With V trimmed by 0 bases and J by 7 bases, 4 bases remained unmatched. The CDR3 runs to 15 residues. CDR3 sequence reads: CASSYSPGGREKLFF. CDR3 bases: TGTGCCAGCAGTTACTCCCCAGGGGGCCGTGAAAAACTGTTTTTT.

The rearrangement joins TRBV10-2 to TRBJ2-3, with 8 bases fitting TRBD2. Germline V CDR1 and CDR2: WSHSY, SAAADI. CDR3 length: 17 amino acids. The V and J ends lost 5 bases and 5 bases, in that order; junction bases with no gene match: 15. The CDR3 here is CASSRFPMAGGLDTQYF. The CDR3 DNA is TGCGCCAGCAGTCGTTTCCCTATGGCGGGAGGATTAGATACGCAGTATTTT.